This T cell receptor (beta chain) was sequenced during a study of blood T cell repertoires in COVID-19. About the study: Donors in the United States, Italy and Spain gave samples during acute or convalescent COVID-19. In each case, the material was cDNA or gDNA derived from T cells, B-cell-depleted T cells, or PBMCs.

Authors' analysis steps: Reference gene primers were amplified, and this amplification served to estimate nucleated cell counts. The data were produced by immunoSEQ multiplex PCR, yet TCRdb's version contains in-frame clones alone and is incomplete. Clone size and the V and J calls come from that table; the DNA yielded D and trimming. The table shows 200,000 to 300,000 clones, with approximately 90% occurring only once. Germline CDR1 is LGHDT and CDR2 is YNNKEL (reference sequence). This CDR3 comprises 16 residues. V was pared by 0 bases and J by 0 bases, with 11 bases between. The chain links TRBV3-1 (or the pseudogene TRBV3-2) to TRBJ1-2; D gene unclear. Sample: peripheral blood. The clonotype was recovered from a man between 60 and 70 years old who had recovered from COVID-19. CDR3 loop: CASSQDSRGSNYGYTF. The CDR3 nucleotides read TGTGCCAGCAGCCAAGATAGTCGAGGTTCTAACTATGGCTACACCTTC.